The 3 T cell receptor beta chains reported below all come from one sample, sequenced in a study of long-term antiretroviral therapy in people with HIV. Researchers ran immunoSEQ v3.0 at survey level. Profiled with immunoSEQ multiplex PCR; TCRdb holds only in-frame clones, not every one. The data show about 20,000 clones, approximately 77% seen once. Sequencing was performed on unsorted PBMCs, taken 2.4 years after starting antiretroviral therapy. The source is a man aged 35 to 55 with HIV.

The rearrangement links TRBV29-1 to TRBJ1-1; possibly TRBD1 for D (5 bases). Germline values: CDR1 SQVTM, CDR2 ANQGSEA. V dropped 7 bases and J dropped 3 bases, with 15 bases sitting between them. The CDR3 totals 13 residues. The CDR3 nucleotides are TGCAGCGGGGGCCCGACGGGGGACACTGAAGCTTTCTTT. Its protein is CSGGPTGDTEAFF. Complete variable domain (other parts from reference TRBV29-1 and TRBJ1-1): SAVISQKPSRDICQRGTSLTIQCQVDSQVTMMFWYRQQPGQSLTLIATANQGSEATYESGFVIDKFPISRPNLTFSTLTVSNMSPEDSSIYLCSGGPTGDTEAFFGQGTRLTVV.

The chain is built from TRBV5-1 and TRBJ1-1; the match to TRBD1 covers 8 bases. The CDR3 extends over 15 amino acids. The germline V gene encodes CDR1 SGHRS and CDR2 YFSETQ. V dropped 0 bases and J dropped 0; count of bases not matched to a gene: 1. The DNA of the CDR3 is TGCGCCAGCAGCTTGGCAGGGGGCCTGAACACTGAAGCTTTCTTT. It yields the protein CASSLAGGLNTEAFF.

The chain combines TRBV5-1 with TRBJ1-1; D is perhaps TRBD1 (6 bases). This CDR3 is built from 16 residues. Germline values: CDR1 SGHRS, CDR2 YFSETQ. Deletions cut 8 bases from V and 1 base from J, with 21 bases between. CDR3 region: CASFRGPGGRNTEAFF. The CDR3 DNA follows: TGCGCCAGTTTCCGGGGGCCTGGGGGACGGAACACTGAAGCTTTCTTT.